This section outlines one TCR beta chain sequence together with its context. What antigen it recognizes has not been identified. Per-base quality was not reported, and no clone a single base away is much larger than it. Collaborating institutions collected whole blood in K2EDTA tubes following their own protocols. For TCRbeta analysis, collaborators shipped samples in one of three forms: frozen whole blood, isolated PBMCs, or DNA extracted from either of those sample types. The data were taken from a study of blood T cell repertoires in COVID-19 (dated by TCRdb to 2020 to 2022). In terms of the full investigation: Collaborator samples came from the United States, Italy and Spain and covered acute and convalescent phases of COVID-19. HLA class I and class II types, where available, came from metadata supplied by the sample provider rather than from assay-based typing. The material from the prospective study consisted of cDNA or gDNA derived from T cells, B-cell-depleted T cells, or PBMCs. Deeply sampled blood TCRbeta repertoires from subjects exposed to, actively infected with, or recovered from COVID-19 were included in the dataset. A freely available public database, intended as a resource for researchers studying the immune response to SARS-CoV-2, is where the repertoires were released. A de-identified subject ID, COVID-19 status, age in years and sex were almost always included in the sample metadata. The samples were drawn from the first 160 participants of the ongoing ImmuneRACE study and from 950 to 1,500 subjects provided by 6 global collaborators.

The CDR3, from cysteine to phenylalanine, totals 15 residues. Of all the DNA, just the CDR3 is kept, 45 bases in frame from base 1. V was cut back by 3 bases and J by 2 bases, leaving a gap of 13 bases between them. CDR1 is given as SGHNT and CDR2 as YYREEE, both from the germline V gene (reference sequence). The full study reports these points: The amount of clinical and demographic metadata varied by source and participant and was provided uncurated.

TCRbeta CDR3 regions were amplified from genomic DNA by means of the immunoSEQ Assay, a bias-controlled multiplex PCR. The authors' analysis ran thus. Nucleated cell counts per sample were estimated from amplification of reference gene primers within the assay. To quantify the absolute abundance of each unique TCRbeta CDR3 rearrangement, sequence reads were collapsed and filtered. For each sample, productive Simpson clonality was calculated as the square root of Simpson's diversity index across productive rearrangements. TCRdb re-hosts the immuneACCESS table, in-frame sequences only. Its copies lack some clones; in the studies checked, an unresolved V gene accounts for under half of them, and the cause for the rest is not known. The V and J calls and the clone size are those of that table, but D and trimming were determined from the DNA. The sample profile shows tens of thousands of clones; around nine tenths of them were found once. The ten largest clones add up to approximately 4.1% of the sample.

The sequenced sample was peripheral blood. The source of this sequence is a man aged 50-60 years with acute or convalescent COVID-19. The V gene is TRBV5-4 and the J gene is TRBJ2-3; 6 matching bases give a weak D call of TRBD1. The CDR3 here reads CASSSRGSATDTQYF. The DNA is TGTGCCAGCAGCTCGAGGGGGTCCGCCACAGATACGCAGTATTTT.